Following are 5 T cell receptor beta chains from one sample sequenced in a study of blood T cells in healthy people across ages. A second PCR, run for about 6 to 11 cycles, used a sample-barcoded 5' primer plus a J-beta primer mix. TCRdb re-analysed the 5' RACE reads in MiXCR, keeping a single row per CDR3 protein. The table lists about 1.8 million distinct CDR3 sequences, around half of them singletons. The sample was blood. These receptors were collected from a woman aged 40-49 years in good health.

The V gene is TRBV7-9, the J gene TRBJ1-4; unclear D gene. Germline values: CDR1 SEHNR, CDR2 FQNEAQ (reference sequence). The V and J ends lost 5 bases and 8 bases respectively, with 18 bases between them. This CDR3 region has 15 residues. DNA of the CDR3: TGTGCCAGCAGCGGCCTTGTGGGCGGCGGAGAAAAACTGTTTTTT. This sequence encodes CASSGLVGGGEKLFF.

This clonotype was counted at least ten times. The gene calls are TRBV15 and TRBJ2-1; 13 positions match TRBD2. CDR1 and CDR2 from the germline V gene are LNHNV and YYDKDF (reference sequence). V lost 2 bases, J lost 6 bases, and 4 bases stayed unmatched. The CDR3 extends over 16 amino acids. The CDR3 sequence is CATSRRTSGGGNEQFF. In DNA form, the CDR3 reads TGTGCCACCAGCAGACGGACTAGCGGGGGTGGCAATGAGCAGTTCTTC.

In its sample, this clonotype was seen once. The chain joins TRBV7-9 to TRBJ2-5; D is undetermined. Deletions cut 3 bases from V and 3 bases from J, with 5 bases between. The CDR3 has 12 amino acids. CDR1 is SEHNR, CDR2 FQNEAQ, per germline (reference sequence). The CDR3 sequence is CASSFKKETQYF. CDR3 nucleotides: TGTGCCAGCAGCTTTAAGAAAGAGACCCAGTACTTC.

The J gene is TRBJ2-4, the V gene TRBV9, with D maybe TRBD1 (6 bases). Germline V gene lookup returns CDR1 SGDLS and CDR2 YYNGEE. CDR3 size: 17 residues. V was pared by 4 bases and J by 0 bases, with 17 bases between. This CDR3 reads CASSPSGQGLAKNIQYF. The CDR3 DNA reads as TGTGCCAGCAGCCCTTCTGGGCAGGGGTTAGCCAAAAACATTCAGTACTTC. Full variable domain (remainder filled in from reference TRBV9 and TRBJ2-4): DSGVTQTPKHLITATGQRVTLRCSPRSGDLSVYWYQQSLDQGLQFLIQYYNGEERAKGNILERFSAQQFPDLHSELNLSSLELGDSALYFCASSPSGQGLAKNIQYFGAGTRLSVL.

The chain couples TRBV2 to TRBJ2-1; D is unclear. The germline V gene has CDR1 SNHLY and CDR2 FYNNEI. Trimming removed 0 bases from V and 9 bases from J, with 6 bases in between. The CDR3 has 12 amino acids. DNA for the CDR3: TGTGCCAGCAGTGAAGCTCACCCTGAGCAGTTCTTC. It translates to CASSEAHPEQFF.